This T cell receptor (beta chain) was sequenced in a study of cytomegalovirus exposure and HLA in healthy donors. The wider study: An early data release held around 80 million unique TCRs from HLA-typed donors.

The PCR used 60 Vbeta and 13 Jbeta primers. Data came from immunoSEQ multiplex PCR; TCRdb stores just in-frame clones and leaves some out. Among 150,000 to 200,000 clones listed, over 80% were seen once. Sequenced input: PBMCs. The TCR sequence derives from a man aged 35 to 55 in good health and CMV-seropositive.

The chain's CDR3 is CASSPQQGRETQYF. The CDR3 bases are TGTGCCAGCAGTCCGCAACAGGGACGAGAGACCCAGTACTTC. This chain uses TRBV27 with TRBJ2-5; weak D call: TRBD1 (6 bases). Per the germline V gene, CDR1 is MNHEY and CDR2 is SMNVEV (reference sequence). This CDR3 comprises 14 residues. Trimming stripped 5 bases from V and 4 bases from J, with 14 bases between.